This T cell receptor (beta chain) was sequenced during a study of OX40 agonist ivuxolimab in advanced cancers. Study details: Patients were infused with ivuxolimab every 2 weeks at 0.01 to 10 mg/kg. Those treated in dose escalation had hepatocellular carcinoma, melanoma, renal cell cancer or head and neck cancer. Study conclusions and caveats: The expanded peripheral T cells' antigen specificity was not determined.

Data came from immunoSEQ multiplex PCR; TCRdb stores just in-frame clones and leaves some out. The table has 77,000 or so clones, around 82% seen once. Note on this clone: Its target is unknown.

The CDR3 contains 17 residues. The V gene's germline CDR1 is SGHNT and CDR2 YYREEE (reference sequence). The V segment lost 0 bases and the J segment 1 base; nucleotides outside the gene matches: 9. This TCR was recovered from an adult with an advanced solid tumor such as melanoma, head and neck, liver or kidney cancer. The V call is TRBV5-4, the J call TRBJ1-2; 7 bases fit TRBD1. Sequenced material: CD4+ or CD8+ T cells sorted from blood, taken in a trial of the OX40 agonist ivuxolimab. The CDR3 region has the DNA TGTGCCAGCAGCTTGGGTGATGACAGGGAACTTAACTATGGCTACACCTTC. It yields the protein CASSLGDDRELNYGYTF.